The sequence of this T cell receptor (beta chain) was determined in a study of early T cells in non-severe SARS-CoV-2 infection. Study as a whole: Unsorted whole-blood RNA was sequenced in bulk, leaving chains unpaired.

V shed 2 bases and J 6 bases; nucleotides not matched to a gene: 7. The CDR3 totals 15 residues. Germline values: CDR1 MNHEY, CDR2 SVGAGI. TCRdb re-analysed the 5' RACE reads in MiXCR, keeping a single row per CDR3 protein. The data show around 60,000 distinct CDR3 sequences, 10% to 15% seen once. This rearrangement joins TRBV6-5 to TRBJ2-3, with TRBD2 matching over 8 bases. The sample consisted of whole blood. The clonotype was recovered from an adult who was a healthcare worker with PCR-confirmed SARS-CoV-2 infection or an uninfected control (not recorded which). The CDR3 coding sequence is TGTGCCAGCAGTTACATAGCGGGGATTGACGATACGCAGTATTTT. Protein sequence: CASSYIAGIDDTQYF.